A single sample is the source of the 30 T cell receptor beta chains below, sequenced in a study of Ad26.COV2.S vaccination and SARS-CoV-2 variants. Treatment given: around 19 received Ad26.COV2.S at low or high dose, single or two shots; roughly 5 received placebo; per-sample allocation not given. Each sample was drawn 63 days after the first injection (of vaccine or placebo). Using immunoSEQ multiplex PCR, the repertoire was profiled, and TCRdb retains in-frame clones only, with some absent. The sample carries more than 300,000 clones, 85% recorded once. This specimen was peripheral blood, taken in a trial of Ad26.COV2.S vaccine versus placebo. Receptors were obtained from a person between 18 and 59 years old who received the Ad26.COV2.S COVID-19 vaccine or a placebo.

This clone showed up many times. V gene TRBV5-4 combines with J gene TRBJ1-6; no clear D gene. The germline V gene has CDR1 SGHNT and CDR2 YYREEE (reference sequence). Trimming pared 2 bases from V and 7 bases from J, leaving 10 bases between. The CDR3 contains 14 residues. CDR3 DNA sequence: TGTGCCAGCAGCTTCTCGACCGAGAATTCACCCCTCCACTTT. Protein sequence: CASSFSTENSPLHF.

The V and J genes are TRBV5-1 and TRBJ2-2; D tentatively fits TRBD1 or TRBD2 (5 bases each). This CDR3 contains 16 residues. Trimming removed 1 base from V and 5 bases from J, with 15 bases in between. The V gene's germline CDR1 is SGHRS and CDR2 YFSETQ. CDR3 DNA sequence: TGCGCCAGCAGCTTGACGATAGGGACGGGAACCGGGGAGCTGTTTTTT. This gives the protein CASSLTIGTGTGELFF.

This clone was picked up a small number of times. The rearrangement links TRBV3-1 (or the pseudogene TRBV3-2) to TRBJ2-5; tentative D call: TRBD2 (7 bases). The V gene lost 0 bases and the J gene lost 7 bases, with 15 bases spanning the gap. This CDR3 comprises 15 residues. Looked up from germline, CDR1 is LGHDT and CDR2 is YNNKEL (reference sequence). The CDR3 nucleotides are TGTGCCAGCAGCCAAGATTTGGGGGGGCTCGGGACCCAGTACTTC. This codes for CASSQDLGGLGTQYF.

The V call is TRBV5-8, the J call TRBJ2-3; TRBD1 agrees at 8 bases. CDR1 is SGHTS, CDR2 YDEGEE, per germline. J was trimmed by 2 bases and V by 3 bases; bases with no gene match: 17. This CDR3 is built from 19 residues. The CDR3 coding sequence is TGTGCCAGCAGCTCCCCCAGGGGGCCGGGACAGCACTTCACAGATACGCAGTATTTT. Residues: CASSSPRGPGQHFTDTQYF. The complete variable domain, with remaining parts taken from reference TRBV5-8 and TRBJ2-3, reads EAGVTQSPTHLIKTRGQQATLRCSPISGHTSVYWYQQALGLGLQFLLWYDEGEERNRGNFPPRFSGRQFPNYSSELNVNALELEDSALYLCASSSPRGPGQHFTDTQYFGPGTRLTVL.

The chain joins TRBV11-3 to TRBJ1-1; D is perhaps TRBD1 (5 bases). Trimming stripped 7 bases from V and 7 bases from J, with 13 bases between. The CDR3 consists of 12 residues. CDR1 and CDR2 (germline): SGHNT, YENEEA. The CDR3 spells CASNGGGDEAFF. The CDR3 DNA reads as TGTGCCAGCAATGGGGGGGGTGATGAAGCTTTCTTT. Supplemented by reference TRBV11-3 and TRBJ1-1, the full variable domain reads EAGVVQSPRYKIIEKKQPVAFWCNPISGHNTLYWYLQNLGQGPELLIRYENEEAVDDSQLPKDRFSAERLKGVDSTLKIQPAELGDSAVYLCASNGGGDEAFFGQGTRLTVV.

CDR3 in amino acids: CASSWGRRPEQYF. For the CDR3, the DNA is TGTGCCAGCAGCTGGGGACGGAGGCCCGAGCAGTACTTC. The gene calls are TRBV13 and TRBJ2-7; D might be TRBD1 or TRBD2, each matching 5 bases. Germline V lookup: CDR1 PRHDT, CDR2 FYEKMQ (reference sequence). The CDR3 consists of 13 residues. Trimming cost V 4 bases and J 6 bases, with 13 bases left between them.

The rearrangement joins TRBV5-1 to TRBJ1-1; D remains unclear. CDR3 size: 14 residues. V was clipped by 0 bases and J by 2 bases, with 8 bases between them. Germline loops: CDR1 SGHRS, CDR2 YFSETQ. Here the CDR3 DNA reads TGCGCCAGCAGCTTGGGGCAGACAAACACTGAAGCTTTCTTT. Amino acids: CASSLGQTNTEAFF.

CDR3 in DNA: TGTGCCAGCAGCTTACGTCGGGCAGGGCCAGCCGGGGAGCAGTACTTC. This gives the protein CASSLRRAGPAGEQYF. J is TRBJ2-7 and V is TRBV11-3, with D possibly TRBD1 on 5 matching bases. This CDR3 contains 16 residues. Trimming shortened V by 2 bases and J by 7 bases, and 21 bases separated the two germline ends. The germline V gene has CDR1 SGHNT and CDR2 YENEEA.

The rearrangement joins TRBV9 to TRBJ1-6; no firm D call. The V and J ends lost 2 bases and 3 bases respectively, with 9 bases between them. Germline assignment: CDR1 SGDLS and CDR2 YYNGEE. This CDR3 contains 15 residues. CDR3 bases: TGTGCCAGCAGCGTGACGGGGAACTATAATTCACCCCTCCACTTT. Amino acid sequence: CASSVTGNYNSPLHF.

V usage is TRBV27 and J usage is TRBJ1-1; D not certain. Per the germline V gene, CDR1 is MNHEY and CDR2 is SMNVEV (reference sequence). V was trimmed by 4 bases and J by 8 bases, leaving 17 bases between them. This CDR3 has 14 amino acids. The CDR3 loop is CASSYQRLGMEAFF. Here the CDR3 DNA reads TGTGCCAGCAGTTACCAGCGGTTAGGAATGGAAGCTTTCTTT.

The chain has TRBV6-5 and TRBJ1-5; D is unresolved. This CDR3 comprises 12 residues. Germline CDR1 reads MNHEY; CDR2 reads SVGAGI. V lost 4 bases, J lost 6 bases, and 7 bases lay in between. The CDR3 loop is CASSFFGQPQHF. The CDR3 region has the DNA TGTGCCAGCAGTTTTTTCGGTCAGCCCCAGCATTTT.

J is TRBJ2-5 and V is TRBV18; D not certain. The V gene lost 2 bases and the J gene lost 5 bases, with 6 bases spanning the gap. This CDR3 is built from 12 residues. CDR1 and CDR2 (germline): KGHSH, LQKENI. CDR3 nucleotide sequence: TGTGCCAGCTCACCAATACCTGAGACCCAGTACTTC. The encoded protein is CASSPIPETQYF.

This chain joins TRBV19 and TRBJ2-1, with 13 bases identical to TRBD2. After removal of 7 bases from V and 0 bases from J, the junction contained 12 bases not matched to a gene. This CDR3 contains 19 residues. Germline assignment: CDR1 LNHDA and CDR2 SQIVND (reference sequence). The CDR3, as DNA: TGTGCCAGTACCGCGACTAGCGGGGGGTTAATAAGCTCCTACAATGAGCAGTTCTTC. Its translation: CASTATSGGLISSYNEQFF.

This clone was detected only once. The chain links TRBV7-3 to TRBJ2-5; D gene unclear. The CDR3 extends over 15 amino acids. V was pared by 0 bases and J by 2 bases, with 10 bases between. Germline V gene data show CDR1 as SGHTA and CDR2 as FQGTGA. CDR3 in DNA: TGTGCCAGCAGCTTAACTGGGCTAGGACAAGAGACCCAGTACTTC. Its protein is CASSLTGLGQETQYF.

CDR3 DNA: TGTGCCAGCAGTCCGGGGACAGGGCGCGGCACAGATACGCAGTATTTT. This translates into CASSPGTGRGTDTQYF. V and J are TRBV28 and TRBJ2-3; 9 positions agree with TRBD1. This CDR3 comprises 16 residues. Germline-derived CDR1 and CDR2 are MDHEN and SYDVKM. V lost 5 bases, J lost 1 base, and 7 bases stayed unmatched.

CDR3 DNA sequence: TGTGCCAGTAGTGCTTCGGGGTTCAACTATGGCTACACCTTC. Translation: CASSASGFNYGYTF. The chain uses TRBV19 and TRBJ1-2, with D hard to call. The CDR3 totals 14 residues. V was pared by 5 bases and J by 2 bases, with 12 bases between. The germline gives CDR1 LNHDA, CDR2 SQIVND (reference sequence).

This clone appeared a single time. The V call is TRBV5-5, the J call TRBJ1-4, with a weak D call TRBD1 (5 bases). CDR3 length equals 14 residues. Germline V gives CDR1 SGHKS, CDR2 YYEKEE (reference sequence). The germline V and J ends were trimmed by 4 bases and 7 bases, with 14 bases remaining between them. CDR3 sequence: CASSTSGSVEKLFF. As DNA, the CDR3 is TGTGCCAGCAGCACGTCAGGGTCGGTTGAAAAACTGTTTTTT.

The V call is TRBV5-8, the J call TRBJ1-1; D perhaps matches TRBD1 (5 bases). From germline, CDR1 is SGHTS and CDR2 YDEGEE. This CDR3 region has 14 residues. Trimming took 0 bases from V and 1 from J, leaving 7 bases between them. The DNA of the CDR3 is TGTGCCAGCAGCTTGGGACAGCCGAACACTGAAGCTTTCTTT. This encodes CASSLGQPNTEAFF.

The chain joins TRBV12-3 or TRBV12-4 to TRBJ1-1; D may be TRBD1 (6 bases). Trimming removed 6 bases from V and 8 bases from J, with 10 bases in between. This CDR3 spans 11 amino acids. This CDR3 is CASRKDSEAFF. DNA of the CDR3: TGTGCCAGCAGGAAGGACAGCGAAGCTTTCTTT.

The chain has TRBV27 and TRBJ2-3; TRBD2 aligns across 8 bases. The length of the CDR3 is 15 residues. Germline loops: CDR1 MNHEY, CDR2 SMNVEV (reference sequence). Unmatched junction bases numbered 4, after V lost 3 bases and J lost 2 bases. The CDR3 reads CASSLERGYTDTQYF. CDR3 DNA: TGTGCCAGCAGTTTGGAGCGGGGGTACACAGATACGCAGTATTTT.

The chain joins TRBV5-8 to TRBJ1-1; no clear D gene. Germline CDR1 reads SGHTS; CDR2 reads YDEGEE. This CDR3 is built from 14 residues. The ends were cut back, 2 bases at V and 0 bases at J, with 8 bases in the middle. Here the CDR3 reads CASSFGRMNTEAFF. DNA for the CDR3: TGTGCCAGCAGCTTTGGTCGGATGAACACTGAAGCTTTCTTT.

The chain is built from TRBV6-5 and TRBJ2-5, with 9 bases identical to TRBD1. The germline CDR1 and CDR2 sequences are MNHEY and SVGAGI. The CDR3 has 15 residues. With 4 bases clipped from V and 1 base from J, the junction kept 4 bases outside the gene matches. CDR3 sequence reads: CASSFGTGPQETQYF. The DNA for the CDR3 is TGTGCCAGCAGTTTCGGGACAGGGCCCCAAGAGACCCAGTACTTC.

The chain joins TRBV2 to TRBJ1-5; 10 positions match TRBD1. Trimming removed 4 bases from V and 6 bases from J; junction bases left unmatched: 0. The germline CDR1 and CDR2 sequences are SNHLY and FYNNEI. This CDR3 spans 13 amino acids. The CDR3: CASSGTGGQPQHF. The CDR3, as DNA: TGTGCCAGCAGTGGGACAGGGGGTCAGCCCCAGCATTTT.

As to this clone: Other DNA variants within this sample encode the same CDR3. This chain joins TRBV19 and TRBJ1-3; no clear D. Trimming shortened V by 8 bases and J by 0 bases, and 8 bases separated the two germline ends. The CDR3 is 13 amino acids. The germline V gene encodes CDR1 LNHDA and CDR2 SQIVND (reference sequence). CDR3 in amino acids: CASAPSSGNTIYF. CDR3 DNA: TGTGCCAGTGCTCCCAGCTCTGGAAACACCATATATTTT.

This chain uses TRBV4-1 with TRBJ2-5; either TRBD1 or TRBD2 may supply D (7 bases each). The CDR3 runs 14 residues. V lost 8 bases to trimming and J lost 7 bases, with 20 bases between them. CDR1 MGHRA and CDR2 YSYEKL come from the germline V gene. Written as DNA, the CDR3 is TGCGCCAGCGCCCCAGGGGGGGGCAAGATGACCCAGTACTTC. Translation gives CASAPGGGKMTQYF.

The J gene is TRBJ2-7, the V gene TRBV7-2; TRBD1 agrees at 9 bases. Germline CDR1 and CDR2: SGHTA and FQGNSA. There are 14 residues in the CDR3. J lost 6 bases, V lost 4 bases, and 7 bases had no gene match. The CDR3 sequence: CASSYRDRVAEQYF. Here the CDR3 DNA reads TGTGCCAGCAGCTATAGGGACAGGGTGGCCGAGCAGTACTTC.

The DNA of the CDR3 is TGTGCCTCACGAGGGACTTGGTTGGACATTCAGTACTTC. Translation: CASRGTWLDIQYF. The V call is TRBV27, the J call TRBJ2-4; the D gene is possibly TRBD2 (6 bases). Trimming removed 11 bases at V and 8 bases at J, with 19 bases between. The CDR3 is 13 residues long. Germline CDR1 is MNHEY and CDR2 is SMNVEV (reference sequence).

This chain connects TRBV7-2 to TRBJ2-7, with 10 nucleotides matching TRBD2. In germline, CDR1 is SGHTA, CDR2 FQGNSA. CDR3 size: 14 residues. V shed 4 bases and J 3 bases; nucleotides not matched to a gene: 3. In nucleotides, the CDR3 is TGTGCCAGCAGCTCGAGCGGGGGGGACTACGAGCAGTACTTC. Translating gives CASSSSGGDYEQYF.

This clone showed up just once. The chain links TRBV7-9 to TRBJ2-1, with D tentatively TRBD2 (5 bases). The germline CDR1 and CDR2 sequences are SEHNR and FQNEAQ (reference sequence). The CDR3 has 16 amino acids. V shed 1 base and J shed 5 bases, with 15 bases lying between them. The DNA for the CDR3 is TGTGCCAGCAGCTTAGGATGGACTGGGGTTAACAATGAGCAGTTCTTC. It specifies CASSLGWTGVNNEQFF.

The chain joins TRBV6-2 or TRBV6-3 to TRBJ2-1, with 11 bases that match TRBD1. Germline V gene lookup returns CDR1 MNHEY and CDR2 SVGEGT. This CDR3 has 17 amino acids. Losses at the gene ends were 1 base for V and 0 bases for J; bases not matched to a gene: 2. This CDR3 is CASSYWTGGTSYNEQFF. For the CDR3, the DNA is TGTGCCAGCAGTTACTGGACAGGGGGCACCTCCTACAATGAGCAGTTCTTC.